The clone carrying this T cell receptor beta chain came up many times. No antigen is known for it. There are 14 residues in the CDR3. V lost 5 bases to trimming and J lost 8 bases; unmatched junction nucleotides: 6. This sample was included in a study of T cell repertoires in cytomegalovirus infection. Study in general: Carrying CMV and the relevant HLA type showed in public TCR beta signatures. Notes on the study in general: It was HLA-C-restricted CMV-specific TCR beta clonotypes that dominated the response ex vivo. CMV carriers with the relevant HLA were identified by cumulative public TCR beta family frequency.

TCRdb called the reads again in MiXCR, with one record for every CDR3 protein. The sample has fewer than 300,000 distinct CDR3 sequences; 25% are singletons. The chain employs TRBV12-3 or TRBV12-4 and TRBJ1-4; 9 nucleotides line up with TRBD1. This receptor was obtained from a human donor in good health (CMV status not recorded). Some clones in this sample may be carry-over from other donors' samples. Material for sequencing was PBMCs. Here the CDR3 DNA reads TGTGCCAGCAGTCCGGGACAGGGTTACGAAAAACTGTTTTTT. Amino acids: CASSPGQGYEKLFF.